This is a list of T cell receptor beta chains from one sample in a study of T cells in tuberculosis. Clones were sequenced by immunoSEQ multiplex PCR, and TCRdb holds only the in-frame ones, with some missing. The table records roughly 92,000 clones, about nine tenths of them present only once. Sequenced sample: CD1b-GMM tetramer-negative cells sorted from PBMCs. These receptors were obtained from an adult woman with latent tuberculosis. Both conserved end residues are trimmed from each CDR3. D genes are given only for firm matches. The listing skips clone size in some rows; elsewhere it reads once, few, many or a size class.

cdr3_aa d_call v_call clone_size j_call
ASSTNSIHMNTEAF - TRBV19 - TRBJ1-1
ASSFRGNSPLH - TRBV28 - TRBJ1-6
ASSPVTALNTEAF - TRBV5-6 - TRBJ1-1
ASSSGGRLSRALH - TRBV7-2 once TRBJ1-6
ASSSSPGTGWTYEQY TRBD1 TRBV19 few TRBJ2-7
ASSLGGGGFMNTEAF - TRBV5-1 - TRBJ1-1
ASSFGQGYGELF TRBD1 TRBV27 - TRBJ2-2
ASSMETDLPQH - TRBV19 - TRBJ1-5
ASNGGSLQETQY - TRBV28 - TRBJ2-5
ASSPAGPNTEAF - TRBV27 - TRBJ1-1
ASSPPLRGETQY - TRBV28 - TRBJ2-5
ASRGQGTEAF TRBD1 TRBV6-5 - TRBJ1-1
ASSQEGQFSEAF TRBD1 TRBV4-1 - TRBJ1-1
SQGGETQY - TRBV20-1 - TRBJ2-5
ASSTSGTGEKVGELF TRBD1 TRBV28 - TRBJ2-2
ASSWYSSYNSPLH - TRBV6-5 - TRBJ1-6
ASSDSGNQPQH - TRBV6-6 - TRBJ1-5
ASSFGNYGYT - TRBV5-5 once TRBJ1-2
ASSLGQFNSGNTIY - TRBV5-1 - TRBJ1-3
ASRAEDRGNYEQY TRBD1 TRBV6-5 - TRBJ2-7
ASSYSRDRDIQY TRBD1 TRBV6-5 - TRBJ2-4
ASSVAARSHEQF - TRBV9 - TRBJ2-1
ASSQDNRGRETQY TRBD1 TRBV4-1 - TRBJ2-5
ATTRGGVSPLH - TRBV15 - TRBJ1-6
ASSSQDRGPSTDTQY TRBD1 TRBV7-6 - TRBJ2-3
ASNPGRTGELF - TRBV5-1 - TRBJ2-2
ASSPGVRIPPEQY - TRBV19 - TRBJ2-7
ASSQTATYEQY - TRBV4-1 once TRBJ2-7
ASSIEGRNRNQPQH - TRBV19 - TRBJ1-5